One sample yielded the 22 T cell receptor beta chains listed below, sequenced in a study of Graves' ophthalmopathy and Graves' hyperthyroidism. RNA transcripts were the template, and TCR beta CDR3 regions were amplified from them. The authors performed first-round RT-PCR with HTBI primers and then a second-round multiplex PCR. TCRdb called the multiplex PCR reads again in MiXCR, with one record for every CDR3 protein. This sample has roughly 400,000 distinct CDR3 sequences, with about a sixth found just once. The sequenced sample consisted of peripheral blood. These receptors were collected from an adult woman with stable Graves' hyperthyroidism.

The chain is built from TRBV24-1 and TRBJ1-1; D is possibly TRBD1 (6 bases). The CDR3 consists of 13 residues. The germline V and J ends were trimmed by 9 bases and 3 bases, with 13 bases remaining between them. Germline V gene data show CDR1 as KGHDR and CDR2 as SFDVKD. CDR3 sequence (DNA): TGTGCCACCCGGGGACACCTCCACACTGAAGCTTTCTTT. It specifies CATRGHLHTEAFF.

A note on this clonotype: A read error may be the cause here, since a much bigger clone is one base away. This sequence joins TRBV10-3 and TRBJ2-4, with 7 bases that match TRBD1. CDR1 ENHRY and CDR2 SYGVKD come from the germline V gene. CDR3 size: 12 residues. CDR3 DNA sequence: TGTGCCACCTCGGGGACAGAAAACATTCAGTGCTTC. Translating gives CATSGTENIQCF.

This clonotype was detected ten times or more. V gene TRBV20-1 combines with J gene TRBJ2-7; D unclear. This CDR3 comprises 12 residues. Germline V gives CDR1 DFQATT, CDR2 SNEGSKA (reference sequence). V was shortened by 4 bases and J by 0 bases, with 7 bases between the two germline ends. The CDR3: CSATPHSYEQYF. CDR3 nucleotide sequence: TGCAGTGCTACCCCTCACTCCTACGAGCAGTACTTC.

The chain employs TRBV18 and TRBJ1-2; D remains ambiguous. Trimming took off 3 bases at V and 5 bases at J, with 10 bases between the two ends. Germline V gene sequence: CDR1 KGHSH, CDR2 LQKENI. CDR3 length: 13 amino acids. CDR3 in amino acids: CASSPESGYGYTF. As DNA, the CDR3 is TGTGCCAGCTCACCGGAGTCCGGGTATGGCTACACCTTC.

This clonotype was found once. This chain connects TRBV28 to TRBJ2-7, with TRBD2 identical over 11 bases. The CDR3 covers 14 residues. Per the germline V gene, CDR1 is MDHEN and CDR2 is SYDVKM. V shed 3 bases, J shed 6 bases, and the junction held 4 bases outside the gene matches. The CDR3 coding sequence is TGTGCCAGCAGTTTTACTAGCGGGAGAGGCGAGCAGTACTTC. Protein product: CASSFTSGRGEQYF.

There are many counts of this clonotype. The genes are TRBV7-8 and TRBJ2-7, with 11 bases that match TRBD1. Germline loops: CDR1 SGHVS, CDR2 FQNEAQ. The V gene end was trimmed by 5 bases and the J gene end by 4 bases; junction bases not matched to a gene: 7. The CDR3 runs to 15 residues. CDR3 amino acids: CASSNRTGGLYEQYF. DNA of the CDR3: TGTGCCAGCAGCAACCGGACAGGGGGCTTGTACGAGCAGTACTTC.

In this sample, this clonotype turned up many times. The chain carries TRBV12-3 or TRBV12-4 and TRBJ1-1; no firm D call. The length of the CDR3 is 12 residues. V was pared by 8 bases and J by 3 bases, with 10 bases between. The CDR3 DNA sequence: TGTGCCAGCCTCTACGCAGACACTGAAGCTTTCTTT. Translating it yields CASLYADTEAFF.

This clonotype was seen ten or more times. At one end the junction does not follow the germline gene, possibly because of a read error. The V call is TRBV29-1, the J call TRBJ2-7; 8 bases agree with TRBD2. CDR3 size: 13 residues. Germline V lookup: CDR1 SQVTM, CDR2 ANQGSEA. Here the CDR3 reads CSVEAGVSYEQYF. CDR3 nucleotides: TGCAGCGTGGAAGCGGGAGTGTCCTACGAGCAGTACTTC.

This clonotype was recorded a few times. The chain carries TRBV4-1 and TRBJ1-1, with no clear D. This CDR3 has 15 amino acids. Germline V lookup: CDR1 MGHRA, CDR2 YSYEKL. Between the trimmed V and J ends, which lost 0 bases and 3 bases, there was a span of 11 bases. CDR3 amino acids: CASSQEGFPDTEAFF. CDR3 nucleotides: TGCGCCAGCAGCCAAGAGGGATTTCCTGACACTGAAGCTTTCTTT.

The chain recombines TRBV5-1 with TRBJ2-2; 10 nucleotides match TRBD1. The V and J ends lost 4 bases and 7 bases, in that order; junction bases with no gene match: 10. The CDR3 is made up of 16 amino acids. CDR1 is SGHRS and CDR2 is YFSETQ in the germline V gene. Written as DNA, the CDR3 is TGCGCCAGCAGCCCCGGACAGGGGGGTCGTCTCGGGGAGCTGTTTTTT. Translation: CASSPGQGGRLGELFF. Combining the CDR3 with reference TRBV5-1 and TRBJ2-2 gives the whole variable domain KAGVTQTPRYLIKTRGQQVTLSCSPISGHRSVSWYQQTPGQGLQFLFEYFSETQRNKGNFPGRFSGRQFSNSRSEMNVSTLELGDSALYLCASSPGQGGRLGELFFGEGSRLTVL.

In this sample, this clonotype turned up many times. V is TRBV12-3 or TRBV12-4 and J is TRBJ1-2; D call uncertain. Trimming took 4 bases from V and 4 from J, leaving 16 bases between them. The CDR3 length is 15 residues. The DNA of the CDR3 is TGTGCCAGCAGTTCGGTGTGGACCCCTAGCTATGGCTACACCTTC. Translating it yields CASSSVWTPSYGYTF.

This clonotype was counted at least ten times. This sequence joins TRBV28 and TRBJ1-2, with a tentative D call TRBD1 (5 bases). The V gene lost 3 bases and the J gene lost 7 bases, with 12 bases spanning the gap. The CDR3 length is 13 residues. Looked up from germline, CDR1 is MDHEN and CDR2 is SYDVKM. This chain's CDR3 is CASSLVGAPGYTF. CDR3 in DNA: TGTGCCAGCAGTTTGGTCGGGGCGCCTGGCTACACCTTC.

The table lists this clonotype with many counts. This sequence joins TRBV3-1 and TRBJ1-2; D perhaps matches TRBD1 (6 bases). The CDR3 totals 13 residues. V dropped 4 bases and J dropped 7 bases, with 13 bases sitting between them. CDR1 is LGHDT, CDR2 YNNKEL, per germline (reference sequence). CDR3 region: CASSLRTAGGYTF. For the CDR3, the DNA is TGTGCCAGCAGCCTCCGGACAGCGGGTGGCTACACCTTC. Filled out from reference TRBV3-1 and TRBJ1-2, the complete variable domain reads DTAVSQTPKYLVTQMGNDKSIKCEQNLGHDTMYWYKQDSKKFLKIMFSYNNKELIINETVPNRFSPKSPDKAHLNLHINSLELGDSAVYFCASSLRTAGGYTFGSGTRLTVV.

In this sample, this clonotype turned up many times. This sequence joins TRBV12-3 or TRBV12-4 and TRBJ2-3; possibly TRBD1 or TRBD2 for D (6 bases each). V dropped 6 bases and J dropped 3 bases, with 16 bases sitting between them. This CDR3 contains 15 residues. The CDR3 region is CASRLSGGGTDTQYF. CDR3 nucleotides: TGTGCCAGCAGGCTGTCTGGAGGGGGGACAGATACGCAGTATTTT.

Comment on this clonotype: It is unclear where the CDR3 begins or ends on the DNA, so no DNA is shown, and the CDR3 is as TCRdb lists it. The V and J genes are TRBV28 and TRBJ1-2; TRBD1 was called by the table and not checked on the DNA. Both ends counted, the CDR3 spans 17 residues. Per germline, CDR1 MDHEN and CDR2 SYDVKM. Here the CDR3 reads CASSTSGELITRYGYTF.

This clonotype was recorded many times. CDR3 nucleotides: TGTGCCAGCAGTTACAATAGCCCTAATCAAGAGACCCAGTACTTC. Protein: CASSYNSPNQETQYF. The chain combines TRBV6-5 with TRBJ2-5; no reliable D call. V was cut by 2 bases and J by 2 bases, with 12 bases left in between. This CDR3 has 15 residues. Per the germline V gene, CDR1 is MNHEY and CDR2 is SVGAGI.

This clonotype appeared many times. The chain has TRBV10-3 and TRBJ2-7, with TRBD1 matching 7 bases. The J segment lost 2 bases and the V segment lost 6 bases, leaving 1 base of the junction unmatched. The CDR3 spans 12 residues. CDR1 and CDR2 from the germline V gene are ENHRY and SYGVKD. The CDR3 loop reads CAISTGAYEQYF. In DNA, the CDR3 is TGTGCCATCAGCACAGGGGCCTACGAGCAGTACTTC.

This clonotype was seen at least ten times. Since a much larger clone is just one base distant, this may be a read error. CDR3 DNA: TGTGCCAGCAGTTTTCGCGTCAGCGGCTCCTACGAGCAGTACTTC. This gives the protein CASSFRVSGSYEQYF. V gene TRBV27 combines with J gene TRBJ2-7; a weak D match, TRBD2 (5 bases). Trimming stripped 3 bases from V and 0 bases from J, with 12 bases between. In germline, CDR1 is MNHEY, CDR2 SMNVEV (reference sequence). The CDR3 is made up of 15 amino acids.

This clonotype was observed many times. The chain couples TRBV20-1 to TRBJ2-7, with 10 positions matching TRBD2. This CDR3 has 15 amino acids. Germline V gene lookup returns CDR1 DFQATT and CDR2 SNEGSKA (reference sequence). J gave up 5 bases and V 4 bases, and 11 bases lay outside the gene matches. The CDR3 nucleotides are TGCAGTGCTACCAACCCGGGACTAGCGTGGGACGAGCAGTACTTC. Encoded protein: CSATNPGLAWDEQYF.

In its sample, this clonotype was seen many times. The CDR3 protein is CSALRDAISYEQYF. CDR3 in DNA: TGCAGTGCTCTCCGGGACGCAATTTCCTACGAGCAGTACTTC. The rearrangement joins TRBV20-1 to TRBJ2-7; D may match TRBD1 or TRBD2 (5 bases each). The ends were cut back, 5 bases at V and 1 base at J, with 15 bases in the middle. The CDR3 contains 14 residues. The germline V gene encodes CDR1 DFQATT and CDR2 SNEGSKA (reference sequence).

This clonotype was counted ten times or more. The chain combines TRBV6-2 or TRBV6-3 with TRBJ2-4; D not resolved. CDR1 is MNHEY, CDR2 SVGEGT, per germline. The length of the CDR3 is 13 residues. V lost 4 bases, J lost 0 bases, and 4 bases lay in between. The chain's CDR3 is CASSSIAKNIQYF. CDR3 sequence (DNA): TGTGCCAGCAGTTCCATAGCCAAAAACATTCAGTACTTC.

This clonotype showed up many times. This chain joins TRBV12-3 or TRBV12-4 and TRBJ1-6, with D hard to call. V dropped 5 bases and J dropped 0 bases, with 17 bases sitting between them. This CDR3 spans 18 amino acids. The CDR3 coding sequence is TGTGCCAGCAGTCAAGAAGGCAGGTGGAGCTCCTATAATTCACCCCTCCACTTT. It specifies CASSQEGRWSSYNSPLHF.